The entry that follows covers one T cell receptor (beta chain) sequence. The data belong to a study of blood T cell repertoires in COVID-19. Study overall: Whether acute or convalescent, the COVID-19 samples came from the United States, Italy and Spain. PBMCs, B-cell-depleted T cells, or T cells provided the cDNA or gDNA that made up the material.

CDR1 is ENHRY, CDR2 SYGVKD, per germline. V dropped 6 bases and J dropped 3; count of bases not matched to a gene: 0. The CDR3 spans 14 residues. Seattle cases were enrolled at active infection and followed longitudinally. The authors' processing: The assay estimated nucleated cells by amplifying reference gene primers. Assay: immunoSEQ multiplex PCR; the TCRdb copy retains only in-frame clones and omits some. That table is the source of V, J and clone size, and D and trimming were worked out from the DNA. The sample has about 180,000 clones, 70% to 90% seen once. This chain connects TRBV10-3 to TRBJ2-3; 13 bases align to TRBD2. Sequencing was done on a sample of peripheral blood. The clonotype comes from a woman in her forties or fifties with COVID-19, enrolled during active disease. The CDR3 loop is CAIRGLAGTDTQYF. In DNA, the CDR3 is TGTGCCATCAGGGGACTAGCGGGGACAGATACGCAGTATTTT.